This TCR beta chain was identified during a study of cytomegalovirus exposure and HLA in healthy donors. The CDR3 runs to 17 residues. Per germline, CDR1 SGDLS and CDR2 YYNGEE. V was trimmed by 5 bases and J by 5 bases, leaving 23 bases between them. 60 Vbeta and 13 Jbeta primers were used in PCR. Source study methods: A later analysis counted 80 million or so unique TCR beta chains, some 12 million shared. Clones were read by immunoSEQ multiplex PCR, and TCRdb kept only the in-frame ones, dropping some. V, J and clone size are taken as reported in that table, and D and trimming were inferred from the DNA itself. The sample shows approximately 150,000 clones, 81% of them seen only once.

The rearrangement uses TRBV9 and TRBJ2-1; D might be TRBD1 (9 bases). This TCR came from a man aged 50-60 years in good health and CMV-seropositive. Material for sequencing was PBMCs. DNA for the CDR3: TGTGCCAGCAGAGGGCGGGGGGACAGGGCGGGGGACAATGAGCAGTTCTTC. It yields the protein CASRGRGDRAGDNEQFF.